These T cell receptor beta chains were read from a single sample in a study of control samples from healthy donors and cancer patients. The data were produced by immunoSEQ multiplex PCR, yet TCRdb's version contains in-frame clones alone and is incomplete. The profile shows over 100,000 clones, over 80% of them singletons. The source material was blood. These receptors all come from a woman aged 50 to 65 in good health. CDR3s include the opening cysteine and the closing phenylalanine or tryptophan. D genes are given only for firm matches. Clone sizes are given selectively: once, few, many, or a class where the clone is expanded.

D,V,size,J,CDR3,DNA
NA,TRBV6-1,few,TRBJ2-2,CASSETRKGELFF,TGTGCCAGCAGTGAAACGAGAAAAGGGGAGCTGTTTTTT
TRBD1,TRBV9,NA,TRBJ2-7,CASSPRQGLTYEQYF,TGTGCCAGCAGCCCCCGACAGGGGCTAACCTACGAGCAGTACTTC
TRBD1,TRBV4-2,once,TRBJ2-7,CASSLAGTGNYEQYF,TGTGCCAGCAGCCTCGCCGGGACAGGGAACTACGAGCAGTACTTC
TRBD1,TRBV5-1,NA,TRBJ1-4,CASSLRTGPNEKLFF,TGCGCCAGCAGCTTAAGGACAGGGCCTAATGAAAAACTGTTTTTT
TRBD1,TRBV11-2,once,TRBJ1-2,CASSLWTGGADYGYTF,TGTGCCAGCAGCTTATGGACAGGGGGCGCTGACTATGGCTACACCTTC
NA,TRBV9,NA,TRBJ2-3,CASSVDGGSTDTQYF,TGTGCCAGCAGCGTAGACGGGGGTAGCACAGATACGCAGTATTTT
TRBD2,TRBV5-1,NA,TRBJ2-3,CASSSKAGGTDTQYF,TGCGCCAGCAGCTCGAAAGCGGGAGGTACAGATACGCAGTATTTT
TRBD1,TRBV30,NA,TRBJ1-2,CAWSSTGVGYTF,TGTGCCTGGAGTAGTACAGGGGTCGGCTACACCTTC
NA,TRBV13,NA,TRBJ2-1,CASSLFYNEQFF,TGTGCCAGCAGCTTATTCTACAATGAGCAGTTCTTC
NA,TRBV29-1,NA,TRBJ1-2,CSVGAAGYTF,TGCAGCGTTGGAGCCGCAGGCTACACCTTC
NA,TRBV7-2,once,TRBJ1-1,CASSLDRVRTEAFF,TGTGCCAGCAGCTTAGACAGGGTAAGGACTGAAGCTTTCTTT
NA,TRBV7-9,NA,TRBJ1-3,CASSLAAASGNTIYF,TGTGCCAGCAGCTTAGCGGCGGCCTCTGGAAACACCATATATTTT
TRBD1,TRBV2,once,TRBJ1-1,CASSPNPDRGHRGTEAFF,TGTGCCAGCAGTCCAAACCCGGACAGGGGGCATCGGGGCACTGAAGCTTTCTTT
NA,TRBV7-9,NA,TRBJ1-4,CASSTPPRGGTNEKLFF,TGTGCCAGCAGCACACCCCCGCGGGGGGGAACTAATGAAAAACTGTTTTTT
NA,TRBV19,NA,TRBJ1-2,CASTKQGANYGYTF,TGTGCCAGCACGAAACAGGGCGCAAACTATGGCTACACCTTC
NA,TRBV7-9,NA,TRBJ1-5,CASSPPGASGNQPQHF,TGTGCCAGCAGCCCACCAGGGGCATCGGGCAATCAGCCCCAGCATTTT
TRBD2,TRBV19,NA,TRBJ2-1,CASSIGRESEQFF,TGTGCCAGTAGTATAGGGCGGGAGAGTGAGCAGTTCTTC
NA,TRBV24-1,NA,TRBJ2-1,CATSDTGTPAYEQFF,TGTGCCACCAGTGATACCGGGACCCCCGCGTATGAGCAGTTCTTC
TRBD1,TRBV11-2,NA,TRBJ2-2,CASSIGQGIFTGELFF,TGTGCCAGCAGCATAGGACAGGGCATTTTTACCGGGGAGCTGTTTTTT
NA,TRBV6-5,NA,TRBJ1-1,CASSYFLLDTEAFF,TGTGCCAGCAGTTATTTTCTTCTGGACACTGAAGCTTTCTTT
NA,TRBV11-2,NA,TRBJ1-3,CASSFVASSGNTIYF,TGTGCCAGCAGCTTTGTCGCAAGCTCTGGAAACACCATATATTTT
TRBD1,TRBV3-1/TRBV3-2,once,TRBJ1-1,CASSQLSGGGEAFF,TGTGCCAGCAGCCAATTATCAGGGGGAGGTGAAGCTTTCTTT
NA,TRBV27,NA,TRBJ2-5,CASSSSRQPQETQYF,TGTGCCAGCAGTTCCTCGCGACAGCCCCAAGAGACCCAGTACTTC
NA,TRBV13,NA,TRBJ1-6,CASSPPGSGTSPLHF,TGTGCCAGCAGCCCCCCGGGGAGCGGAACATCACCCCTCCACTTT
NA,TRBV20-1,NA,TRBJ1-2,CSAPIGGYTF,TGCAGTGCTCCCATCGGGGGCTACACCTTC
TRBD1,TRBV6-5,NA,TRBJ1-2,CASRGTGENGYTF,TGTGCCAGCAGAGGGACAGGGGAGAATGGCTACACCTTC
NA,TRBV5-1,NA,TRBJ1-5,CASSVDGAGNQPQHF,TGCGCCAGCAGCGTCGATGGAGCGGGAAATCAGCCCCAGCATTTT
NA,TRBV30,NA,TRBJ2-6,CAWSWGSGANVLTF,TGTGCCTGGAGTTGGGGATCTGGGGCCAACGTCCTGACTTTC
NA,TRBV3-1/TRBV3-2,NA,TRBJ2-3,CASSPSGVPDTQYF,TGTGCCAGCAGCCCCTCAGGGGTGCCGGATACGCAGTATTTT
TRBD1,TRBV19,NA,TRBJ1-5,CASSWGGGNSNQPQHF,TGTGCCAGTAGTTGGGGAGGGGGCAATAGCAATCAGCCCCAGCATTTT
TRBD1,TRBV4-1,NA,TRBJ1-1,CASSQIRPRDRGLLKAFF,TGCGCCAGCAGCCAAATCCGACCCCGGGACAGGGGGCTTCTCAAAGCTTTCTTT
NA,TRBV28,NA,TRBJ1-3,CASLGNTIYF,TGTGCCAGCCTTGGAAACACCATATATTTC
NA,TRBV20-1,NA,TRBJ2-1,CSASGEPGTSSYNEQFF,TGCAGTGCTAGTGGGGAACCCGGGACCAGCTCCTACAATGAGCAGTTCTTC
NA,TRBV24-1,once,TRBJ1-2,CATSDLAGDGYTF,TGTGCCACCAGTGATTTGGCAGGGGATGGCTACACCTTC
NA,TRBV18,NA,TRBJ2-7,CASSPRAVNYEQYF,TGTGCCAGCTCACCACGGGCGGTAAACTACGAGCAGTACTTC
NA,TRBV6-6,few,TRBJ1-3,CASSPTRSANSGNTIYF,TGTGCCAGCAGTCCCACCCGATCAGCTAACTCTGGAAACACCATATATTTT
TRBD1,TRBV3-1/TRBV3-2,NA,TRBJ1-5,CASSQAGGDQPQHF,TGTGCCAGCAGCCAGGCAGGGGGGGACCAGCCCCAGCATTTT
TRBD2,TRBV13,NA,TRBJ2-7,CASSLLGGGEYEQYF,TGTGCCAGCAGCTTATTGGGCGGGGGGGAGTACGAGCAGTACTTC
TRBD2,TRBV9,NA,TRBJ2-5,CASSPPRGAGGPSMSRETQYF,TGTGCCAGCAGCCCACCTCGGGGGGCGGGAGGGCCTAGTATGAGTCGTGAGACCCAGTACTTC
NA,TRBV28,NA,TRBJ1-1,CASSLPGEGKATTEAFF,TGTGCCAGCAGTTTACCCGGGGAGGGGAAGGCGACCACTGAAGCTTTCTTT
TRBD1,TRBV18,NA,TRBJ1-1,CASSPKRDRVVSEAFF,TGTGCCAGCTCACCTAAGCGGGACAGGGTTGTGTCTGAAGCTTTCTTT
TRBD1,TRBV2,NA,TRBJ1-2,CASSERDRGLSGGYTF,TGTGCCAGCAGTGAACGGGACAGGGGGCTGTCGGGGGGCTACACCTTC
NA,TRBV19,NA,TRBJ1-4,CASSSLGVATNEKLFF,TGTGCCAGTAGTTCCCTCGGAGTGGCAACTAATGAAAAACTGTTTTTT
TRBD1,TRBV18,NA,TRBJ1-2,CASSPTGDPNYGYTF,TGTGCCAGCTCCCCGACAGGGGACCCTAACTATGGCTACACCTTC
TRBD1,TRBV28,NA,TRBJ2-4,CASSRTGNLLKNIQYF,TGTGCCAGCAGTCGGACAGGAAATCTACTCAAAAACATTCAGTACTTC
NA,TRBV6-5,NA,TRBJ2-2,CASSFSTGELFF,TGTGCCAGCAGTTTTTCGACCGGGGAGCTGTTTTTT
TRBD2,TRBV3-1/TRBV3-2,NA,TRBJ2-1,CAAGTSGSVEQFF,TGTGCCGCCGGGACTAGCGGGAGTGTCGAGCAGTTCTTC
NA,TRBV7-9,once,TRBJ1-1,CASSRAQLNTEAFF,TGTGCCAGCAGCCGGGCACAGCTGAACACTGAAGCTTTCTTT
NA,TRBV7-9,NA,TRBJ2-1,CASSLKGGRENEQFF,TGTGCCAGCAGCCTCAAGGGGGGTAGGGAGAATGAGCAGTTCTTC
NA,TRBV6-1,NA,TRBJ1-2,CASSEFRRQGYGYGYTF,TGTGCCAGCAGTGAATTTAGAAGGCAGGGGTATGGGTATGGCTACACCTTC
TRBD1,TRBV28,NA,TRBJ1-5,CASSPGTGFNQPQHF,TGTGCCAGCAGCCCGGGGACAGGGTTCAATCAGCCCCAGCATTTT
TRBD2,TRBV27,NA,TRBJ2-4,CASSLTSGVKNIQYF,TGTGCCAGCAGTTTAACTAGCGGGGTCAAAAACATTCAGTACTTC
NA,TRBV2,few,TRBJ2-2,CASRLQGRTGELFF,TGTGCCAGCAGGCTGCAGGGACGCACCGGGGAGCTGTTTTTT
TRBD1,TRBV5-1,few,TRBJ1-2,CASSPDRGGLDGYTF,TGCGCCAGCAGCCCAGACAGGGGAGGGTTGGATGGCTACACCTTC
NA,TRBV29-1,NA,TRBJ1-3,CSVEDLRNTIYF,TGCAGCGTTGAAGACCTCCGAAACACCATATATTTT